This TCR beta chain stems from a study of blood T cell repertoires in COVID-19. Profiling relied on immunoSEQ multiplex PCR, and the TCRdb table lists in-frame clones only, not all of them. The sample has 300,000 to 400,000 clones; around 86% are singletons. The CDR3 runs 14 residues. Trimming took 3 bases from V and 1 from J, leaving 10 bases between them. The V gene's germline CDR1 is KGHSH and CDR2 LQKENI. The source is a woman aged 50 to 60 with COVID-19, enrolled during active disease. The chain uses TRBV18 and TRBJ2-7; D may be TRBD2 (5 bases). Sample: peripheral blood. The CDR3 loop is CASSPAGSSYEQYF. Here the CDR3 DNA reads TGTGCCAGCTCACCCGCGGGCAGTTCCTACGAGCAGTACTTC.